This entry features one TCR beta chain sequence. Its specificity is not known. Trimming cost V 5 bases and J 9 bases, with 15 bases left between them. CDR1 SGHTA and CDR2 FQGNSA come from the germline V gene. The CDR3 length is 13 residues. Regarding time point: blood 2 weeks post-SBRT. Stated treatment: 15 Gy SBRT to primary tumor, nephrectomy 4 weeks later. Radiation-treated patients gave blood at baseline, week 2 and week 4. Here immunoSEQ multiplex PCR was the method, and the copy in TCRdb shows in-frame clones only, minus some. Of over 55,000 clones listed, around three quarters are singletons. The data originate from a study of radiation and T cells in renal cell carcinoma. About the study: Nephrectomy followed 15 Gy stereotactic body radiation by 4 weeks. Study observations and caveats: In blood, top tumor clones expanded by 2 weeks, shrinking by 4.

The material was blood, obtained from a patient whose treatment included radiotherapy and nephrectomy. The sequence came from a man in his sixties with renal cell carcinoma. V is TRBV7-2 and J is TRBJ2-3; D possibly corresponds to TRBD1 (5 bases). DNA for the CDR3: TGTGCCAGCAGCATCTCGACAGCCGAAACGCAGTATTTT. It is translated as CASSISTAETQYF.